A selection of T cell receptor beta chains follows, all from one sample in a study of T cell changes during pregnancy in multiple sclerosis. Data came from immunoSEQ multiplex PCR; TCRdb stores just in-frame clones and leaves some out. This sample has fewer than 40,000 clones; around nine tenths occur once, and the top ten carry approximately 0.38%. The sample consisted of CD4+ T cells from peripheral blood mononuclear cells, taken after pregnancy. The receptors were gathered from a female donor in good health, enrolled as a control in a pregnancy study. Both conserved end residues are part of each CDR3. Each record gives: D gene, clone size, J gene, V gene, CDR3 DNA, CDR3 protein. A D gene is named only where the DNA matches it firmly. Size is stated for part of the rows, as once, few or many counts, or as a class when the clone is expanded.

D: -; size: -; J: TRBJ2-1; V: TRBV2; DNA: TGTGCCGGGAGGGGGGCATTAACCTACAATGAGCAGTTCTTC; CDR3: CAGRGALTYNEQFF
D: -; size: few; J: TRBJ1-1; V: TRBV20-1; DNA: TGCAGTGCCAGTAGCCCCACTGAAGCTTTCTTT; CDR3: CSASSPTEAFF
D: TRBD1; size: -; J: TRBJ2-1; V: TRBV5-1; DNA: TGCGCCAGCAGCTTGGGTCAGGGGGCATATTCACACAATGAGCAGTTCTTC; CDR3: CASSLGQGAYSHNEQFF
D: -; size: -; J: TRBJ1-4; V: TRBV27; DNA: TGTGCCAGCAGCGGTACAGCTGCAACTAATGAAAAACTGTTTTTT; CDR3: CASSGTAATNEKLFF
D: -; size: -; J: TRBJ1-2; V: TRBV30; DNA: TGTGCCTGGAGTGTACTTCTGAGCTACACCTTC; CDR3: CAWSVLLSYTF
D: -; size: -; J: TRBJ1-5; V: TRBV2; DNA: TGTGCCAGCAGCAGCGGGACACTCAATCAGCCCCAGCATTTT; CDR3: CASSSGTLNQPQHF
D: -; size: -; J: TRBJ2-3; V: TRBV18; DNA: TGTGCCAGCTCACCACCACGGGGGAGCCGCACAGATACGCAGTATTTT; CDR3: CASSPPRGSRTDTQYF
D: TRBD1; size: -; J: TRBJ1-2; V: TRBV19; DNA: TGTGCCAGTAGTCCAACACCCGGACAGGGGCATAACTATGGCTACACCTTC; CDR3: CASSPTPGQGHNYGYTF
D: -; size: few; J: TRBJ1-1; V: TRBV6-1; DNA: TGTGCCAGCAGTGAACCAGCTTACAGGGCTGAAGCTTTCTTT; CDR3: CASSEPAYRAEAFF
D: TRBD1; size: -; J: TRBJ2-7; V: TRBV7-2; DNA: TGTGCCAGCGCTGCCAGGCAGGGGGCGTACGAGCAGTACTTC; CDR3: CASAARQGAYEQYF
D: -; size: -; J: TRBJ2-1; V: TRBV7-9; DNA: TGTGCCAGCAGCTTAGAAGCAGGTGAGCAGTTCTTC; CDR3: CASSLEAGEQFF
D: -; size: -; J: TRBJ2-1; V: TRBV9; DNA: TGTGCCAGCAGCCCGAGGGGGGGGAATGAGCAGTTCTTC; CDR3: CASSPRGGNEQFF
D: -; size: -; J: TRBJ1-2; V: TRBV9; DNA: TGTGCCAGCAGCGTAGTCTCTGGCAGGGGAGCCCTTAACTATGGCTACACCTTC; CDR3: CASSVVSGRGALNYGYTF
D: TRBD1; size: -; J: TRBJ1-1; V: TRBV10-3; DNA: TGTGCCATCAGTGCTGACAGGGGGAACACTGAAGCTTTCTTT; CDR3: CAISADRGNTEAFF
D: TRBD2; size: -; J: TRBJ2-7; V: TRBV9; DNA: TGTGCCAGCGCTGGCCAGCGGGACTACGAGCAGTACTTC; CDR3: CASAGQRDYEQYF
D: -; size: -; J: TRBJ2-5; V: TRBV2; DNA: TGTGCCAGCGATATGCCGCGGGAGACCCAGTACTTC; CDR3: CASDMPRETQYF
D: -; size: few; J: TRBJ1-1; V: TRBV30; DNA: TGTGCCTGGAGACGTCAGGCGAACACTGAAGCTTTCTTT; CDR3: CAWRRQANTEAFF
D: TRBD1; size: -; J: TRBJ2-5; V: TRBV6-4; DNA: TGTGCCAAGAACACAGGGGCGAACGACCAAGAGACCCAGTACTTC; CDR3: CAKNTGANDQETQYF
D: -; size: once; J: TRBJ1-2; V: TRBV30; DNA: TGTGCCTGGAGCAGGGGATGGGGCTACACCTTC; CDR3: CAWSRGWGYTF
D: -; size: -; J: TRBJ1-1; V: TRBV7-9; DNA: TGTGCCAGCAGCTTCGGGAACACTGAAGCTTTCTTT; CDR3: CASSFGNTEAFF
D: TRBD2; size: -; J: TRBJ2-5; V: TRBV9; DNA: TGTGCCAGCAGCGTAGAGGCTAGCGGGTATGAGACCCAGTACTTC; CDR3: CASSVEASGYETQYF
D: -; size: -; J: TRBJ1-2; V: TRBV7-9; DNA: TGTGCCAGCAGCTTAGGGGAAGGGGGAGGCTACACCTTC; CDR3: CASSLGEGGGYTF
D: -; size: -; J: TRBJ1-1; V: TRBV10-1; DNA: TGCGCCAGCAGTGTGAGGTCTAACACTGAAGCTTTCTTT; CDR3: CASSVRSNTEAFF
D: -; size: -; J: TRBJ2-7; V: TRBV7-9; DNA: TGTGCCAGCAGCTTACCCGACCGGGGAAGGAACTCCTACGAGCAGTACTTC; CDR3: CASSLPDRGRNSYEQYF
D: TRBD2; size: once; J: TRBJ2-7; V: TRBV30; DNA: TGTGCCTGGAGTGCCGGACTAGTCCACGAGCAGTACTTC; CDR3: CAWSAGLVHEQYF
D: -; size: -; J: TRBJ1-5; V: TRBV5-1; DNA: TGCGCCAGCACCCATAATCAGCCCCAGCATTTT; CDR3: CASTHNQPQHF
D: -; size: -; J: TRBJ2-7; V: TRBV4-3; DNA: TGCGCCAGCAGCCAAGATCCACTTGCCGGCTACGAGCAGTACTTC; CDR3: CASSQDPLAGYEQYF
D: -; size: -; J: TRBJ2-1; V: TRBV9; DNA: TGTGCCAGCATTGACCTGGAGCAGGGGCAGTTCTTC; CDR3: CASIDLEQGQFF
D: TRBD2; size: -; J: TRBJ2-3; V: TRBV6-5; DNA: TGTGCCAGCAGTTACTCGGGCGGGGGGACGGGTACGCAGTATTTT; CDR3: CASSYSGGGTGTQYF
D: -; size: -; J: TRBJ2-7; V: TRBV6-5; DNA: TGTGCCAGCAGTTACTCCCCAGGGTGGGACTACGAGCAGTACTTC; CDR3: CASSYSPGWDYEQYF
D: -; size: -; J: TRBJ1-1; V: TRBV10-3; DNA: TGTGCCATCAAACGGGGGGAGGTTGACACTGAAGCTTTCTTT; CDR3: CAIKRGEVDTEAFF
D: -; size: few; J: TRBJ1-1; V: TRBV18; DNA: TGTGCCACCATCCAGGACACTGAAGCTTTCTTT; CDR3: CATIQDTEAFF
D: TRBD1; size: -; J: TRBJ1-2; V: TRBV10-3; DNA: TGTGCCATCAGTAAACAGGGGAGCGGCTACACCTTC; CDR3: CAISKQGSGYTF